This T cell receptor beta chain was identified during a study of beta chain features in type 1 diabetes. This clone was counted many times. The antigen remains undetermined. Expressed TCRB transcripts got sequenced, as all isolated RNA was reverse transcribed. Naive, central memory and regulatory T cell samples averaged approximately 3.9 million immunoSEQ reads each. This table comes from immunoSEQ multiplex PCR, and its TCRdb copy is limited to in-frame clones, with some not included. The data show approximately 250,000 clones, 13% to 15% seen once. This CDR3 contains 13 residues. V was shortened by 0 bases and J by 9 bases, with 9 bases between the two germline ends. Germline CDR1 is MGHRA and CDR2 is YSYEKL. General study points: VDJ junctions from type 1 diabetes patients carried fewer insertions and larger deletions.

The clonotype comes from a woman between 40 and 55 years old in good health. This rearrangement joins TRBV4-1 to TRBJ1-5; D is undetermined. Sequencing was carried out using naive CD4+ T cells from blood. CDR3: CASSQEHALPQHF. CDR3 DNA sequence: TGCGCCAGCAGCCAAGAACACGCTTTGCCCCAGCATTTT.